The clone carrying this T cell receptor beta chain has more than one count but fewer than ten. The TCR alpha and TCR beta cDNA libraries, bearing sample barcodes and UMIs, were generated by 5'RACE using constant-segment primers. Using its own MiXCR run on the 5' RACE reads, TCRdb lists one record per CDR3 protein. The sample contains tens of thousands of distinct CDR3 sequences, 7.3% of which appear only once. Looked up from germline, CDR1 is ENHRY and CDR2 is SYGVKD. Trimming cost V 4 bases and J 0 bases, with 10 bases left between them. This CDR3 has 16 residues. The entry originates in a study of T-cell memory formation after mild COVID-19. For the study at large: TCR clusters showed largely donor specificity.

The genes are TRBV10-3 and TRBJ1-6; unclear D gene. This TCR derives from a man aged 18 to 29 who had mild COVID-19 (a few samples of this study predate the infection). Cell type and time point are not known. The sample comprised PBMCs or a T cell subset sorted from them (not recorded which). CDR3 in DNA: TGTGCCATCAGTGGCGCGCCGAGCTCCTATAATTCACCCCTCCACTTT. This sequence encodes CAISGAPSSYNSPLHF.